Listed below are T cell receptor beta chains from one sample, sequenced in a study of cytomegalovirus exposure and HLA in healthy donors. Sequencing used immunoSEQ multiplex PCR; TCRdb keeps in-frame clones, though not all of them. The sample has under 150,000 clones; about two thirds are singletons. Input material: PBMCs. All receptors come from a woman aged 60 to 75 in good health and CMV-seropositive. The CDR3 runs from the conserved cysteine through the conserved F or W. The D gene is left open where the match is weak. Some rows have no size entry. The others give once, few or many, or a class for an expanded clone.

V	D	size	J	DNA	CDR3
TRBV5-1	TRBD2	.	TRBJ2-1	TGCGCCAGCAGCTCGACCACTAGCGGGGGGGCCGGTGAGCAGTTCTTC	CASSSTTSGGAGEQFF
TRBV6-1	TRBD1	.	TRBJ2-3	TGTGCCAGCAGTGACCAAACAGGGGTGGGAGATACGCAGTATTTT	CASSDQTGVGDTQYF
TRBV29-1	.	.	TRBJ1-1	TGCAGCGTTGATTACAGGGTGGACACTGAAGCTTTCTTT	CSVDYRVDTEAFF
TRBV2	.	.	TRBJ1-6	TGTGCCAGCCTTTCCTATAATTCACCCCTCCACTTT	CASLSYNSPLHF
TRBV5-1	TRBD1	.	TRBJ2-3	TGCGCCAGCAGCTTGGGGGACAGGGGGTTCCATAGGGATACGCAGTATTTT	CASSLGDRGFHRDTQYF
TRBV7-9	TRBD1	.	TRBJ1-4	TGTGCCATCGGGGACAGCCGCTTTCTTAATGAAAAACTGTTTTTT	CAIGDSRFLNEKLFF
TRBV7-6	.	.	TRBJ2-7	TGTGCCAGCAGCTTAGCGGGGGGACAGTCCCCAACCTACGAGCAGTACTTC	CASSLAGGQSPTYEQYF
TRBV9	TRBD1	.	TRBJ1-5	TGTGCCAGCAGCGCGACAGGGCTGGGCAATCAGCCCCAGCATTTT	CASSATGLGNQPQHF
TRBV6-5	.	.	TRBJ2-7	TGTGCCAGCAGCGGACACTTCGGGTCCTACGAGCAGTACTTC	CASSGHFGSYEQYF
TRBV5-1	TRBD1	.	TRBJ2-1	TGCGCCAGCAGCTTGGAGTGGGGACAGGGGAAGGTTGAGCAGTTCTTC	CASSLEWGQGKVEQFF
TRBV7-9	TRBD1	.	TRBJ2-7	TGTGCCAGCATCCCCCCAGGGGGTAGGTACTACGAGCAGTACTTC	CASIPPGGRYYEQYF
TRBV18	.	few	TRBJ1-5	TGTGCCAGCTCCCGTCGGGAAAGCAATCAGCCCCAGCATTTT	CASSRRESNQPQHF
TRBV2	TRBD1	.	TRBJ1-1	TGTGCCAGCGCGGGACAGGGGGCAACTGAAGCTTTCTTT	CASAGQGATEAFF
TRBV2	.	.	TRBJ2-7	TGTGCCAGCAGTGATAGGGGGTACGAGCAGTACTTC	CASSDRGYEQYF
TRBV4-2	TRBD1	.	TRBJ1-4	TGTGCCAGCAGCCCCCGGGACAGAATGGGTAATGAAAAACTGTTTTTT	CASSPRDRMGNEKLFF
TRBV6-5	TRBD1	.	TRBJ2-7	TGTGCCAGCAGTTACTCGGGCGGGACAGGGCCCTACGAGCAGTACTTC	CASSYSGGTGPYEQYF
TRBV11-1	.	.	TRBJ2-2	TGTGCCAGCACCCCTCGGGGGGCGCGGGGCACCGGGGAGCTGTTTTTT	CASTPRGARGTGELFF
TRBV5-1	TRBD1	.	TRBJ2-1	TGCGCCAGCAGCCCGTCCCGGGACAGGGCCCCCGGGGGCAATGAGCAGTTCTTC	CASSPSRDRAPGGNEQFF
TRBV10-3	.	.	TRBJ1-1	TGTGCCATCAAGGAAGGGGTCACTGAAGCTTTCTTT	CAIKEGVTEAFF
TRBV6-5	TRBD2	few	TRBJ2-1	TGTGCCAGCAGTTACTCTGGGGCGGGGGACTACAATGAGCAGTTCTTC	CASSYSGAGDYNEQFF
TRBV11-2	TRBD1	once	TRBJ1-5	TGTGCCAGCAGCTTAGGTACAGGGGGCGCGGTTCAGCCCCAGCATTTT	CASSLGTGGAVQPQHF
TRBV25-1	.	few	TRBJ1-1	TGTGCCAGCAGTGAATCCGGCAGGGGAAAGGCTGAAGCTTTCTTT	CASSESGRGKAEAFF